This section outlines one T cell receptor (beta chain) sequence together with its context. This CDR3 comprises 14 residues. Germline CDR1 is SEHNR and CDR2 is FQNEAQ (reference sequence). Unmatched junction bases numbered 8, after V lost 2 bases and J lost 9 bases. This specimen belongs to a study of T cell changes during pregnancy in multiple sclerosis. Clones were read by immunoSEQ multiplex PCR, and TCRdb kept only the in-frame ones, dropping some. Seen here are around 74,000 clones, about nine tenths observed once, and the top ten hold 3% to 3.5%. This TCR came from a female donor with multiple sclerosis, enrolled in a pregnancy study. The material sequenced was peripheral blood, taken before pregnancy. The V and J genes are TRBV7-9 and TRBJ1-1; 8 positions match TRBD1. The CDR3 reads CASSLLVGTGQAFF. The CDR3 bases are TGTGCCAGCAGCTTACTTGTAGGGACAGGACAAGCTTTCTTT.